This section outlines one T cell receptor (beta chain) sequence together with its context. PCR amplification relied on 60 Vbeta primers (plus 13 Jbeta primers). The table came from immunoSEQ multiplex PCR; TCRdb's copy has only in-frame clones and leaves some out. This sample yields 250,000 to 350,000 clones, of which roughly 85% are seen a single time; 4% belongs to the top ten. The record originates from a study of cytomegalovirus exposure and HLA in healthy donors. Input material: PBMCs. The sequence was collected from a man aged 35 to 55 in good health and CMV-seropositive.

CDR3 residues: CASSLTSGRSGETQYF. The CDR3 nucleotides read TGTGCCAGCAGCCTCACTAGCGGGAGGAGCGGCGAGACCCAGTACTTC. The chain has TRBV7-2 and TRBJ2-5; 12 bases fit TRBD2. Looked up from germline, CDR1 is SGHTA and CDR2 is FQGNSA. The CDR3 runs 16 residues. V shed 5 bases and J 5 bases; nucleotides not matched to a gene: 9.